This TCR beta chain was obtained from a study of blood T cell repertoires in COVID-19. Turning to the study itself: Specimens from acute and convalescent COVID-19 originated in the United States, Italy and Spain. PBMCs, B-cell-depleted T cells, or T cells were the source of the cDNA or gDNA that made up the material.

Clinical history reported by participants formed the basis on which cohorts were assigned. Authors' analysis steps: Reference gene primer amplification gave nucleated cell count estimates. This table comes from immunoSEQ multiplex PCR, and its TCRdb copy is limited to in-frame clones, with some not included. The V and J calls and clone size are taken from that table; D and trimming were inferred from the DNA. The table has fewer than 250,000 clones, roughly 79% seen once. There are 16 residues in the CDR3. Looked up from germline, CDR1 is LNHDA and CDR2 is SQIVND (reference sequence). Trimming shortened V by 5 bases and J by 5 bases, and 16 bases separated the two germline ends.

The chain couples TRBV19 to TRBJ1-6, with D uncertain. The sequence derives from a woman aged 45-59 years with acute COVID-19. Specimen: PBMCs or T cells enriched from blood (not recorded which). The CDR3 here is CASSPEGVGNNSPLHF. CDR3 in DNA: TGTGCCAGTAGTCCGGAGGGCGTGGGCAATAATTCACCCCTCCACTTT.